The 3 T cell receptor beta chains below all came from one sample that was sequenced in a study of neurological immune-mediated disorders. TCRdb analysed the 5' RACE reads with MiXCR anew, one entry per CDR3 protein. The sample holds some 24,000 distinct CDR3 sequences, 6.5% to 8.5% seen once. The specimen was PBMCs. The receptors were sampled from a middle-aged woman in good health.

This clonotype was found many times. V and J are TRBV20-1 and TRBJ2-7; D might be TRBD2 (5 bases). This CDR3 spans 12 amino acids. In germline, CDR1 is DFQATT, CDR2 SNEGSKA (reference sequence). V was trimmed by 6 bases and J by 0 bases, leaving 9 bases between them. This CDR3 reads CSAVGSSYEQYF. CDR3 nucleotide sequence: TGCAGTGCGGTTGGGAGCTCCTACGAGCAGTACTTC.

This clonotype was detected many times. The J gene is TRBJ2-6, the V gene TRBV5-1; D is perhaps TRBD1 or TRBD2 (5 bases each). The germline gives CDR1 SGHRS, CDR2 YFSETQ. V was shortened by 4 bases and J by 2 bases, with 13 bases between the two germline ends. The CDR3 is 16 residues long. The CDR3 sequence: CASSPTLGAGANVLTF. CDR3 bases: TGCGCCAGCAGCCCGACATTGGGGGCTGGGGCCAACGTCCTGACTTTC.

This clonotype appeared a few times. The chain is built from TRBV19 and TRBJ2-7, with 7 positions matching TRBD2. This CDR3 has 15 residues. CDR1 LNHDA and CDR2 SQIVND come from the germline V gene (reference sequence). Trimming removed 1 base from V and 6 bases from J; junction bases left unmatched: 9. CDR3 loop: CASSIAARTGGEQYF. CDR3 nucleotide sequence: TGTGCCAGTAGTATAGCGGCTCGAACGGGGGGCGAGCAGTACTTC. The whole variable domain, remainder taken from reference TRBV19 and TRBJ2-7, is DGGITQSPKYLFRKEGQNVTLSCEQNLNHDAMYWYRQDPGQGLRLIYYSQIVNDFQKGDIAEGYSVSREKKESFPLTVTSAQKNPTAFYLCASSIAARTGGEQYFGPGTRLTVT.